This TCR beta chain was captured in a study of CD8 T cells in Susac syndrome. When the RNA was reverse transcribed, random hexamers were used with an input of about 0.45 to 1 ug. TCRdb reanalysed the immunoSEQ multiplex PCR reads using MiXCR and keeps one entry per CDR3 protein. The sample has 170,000 or so distinct CDR3 sequences; roughly 96% are singletons. V was cut by 5 bases and J by 4 bases, with 18 bases left in between. Germline CDR1 reads SGHTA; CDR2 reads FQGNSA. This CDR3 comprises 15 residues. This clonotype came up once. The V gene is TRBV7-2, the J gene TRBJ2-7; D tentatively fits TRBD1 or TRBD2 (5 bases each). The sequence was obtained from a human donor with multiple sclerosis. The sequencing sample was made of CD8+ T cells from PBMCs. CDR3 residues: CASSPPPQGGYEQYF. The CDR3 coding sequence is TGTGCCAGCAGCCCTCCCCCGCAGGGCGGGTACGAGCAGTACTTC.